The sequence of this T cell receptor beta chain was determined in a study of T cell repertoires in cytomegalovirus infection. Whole-study context: CMV infection together with matching HLA type was indicated by public TCR beta signatures. General observations from the study: Cumulative public TCR beta family frequency identified carriers of CMV plus the relevant HLA. Within the response measured ex vivo, HLA-C-restricted CMV-specific TCR beta clonotypes were dominant.

Germline V gene data show CDR1 as MNHNY and CDR2 as SVGAGI (reference sequence). This CDR3 contains 17 residues. TCRdb re-called the reads through MiXCR, storing one row per CDR3 protein. The repertoire has 500,000 to 600,000 distinct CDR3 sequences, about 15% of them found once; the top ten carry roughly a quarter. A note on this clonotype: What it recognizes is unknown. One end of the junction fails to match germline, which may point to a read error.

The sequencing sample was made of CD8+ T cells from PBMCs. This chain connects TRBV6-6 to TRBJ2-1; D may be TRBD2 (5 bases). This TCR came from a human donor in good health (CMV status not recorded). Some clones in this sample may be carry-over from other donors' samples. The chain's CDR3 is CASIRRVPANTHNEQFF. The CDR3 region has the DNA TGTGCCAGCATCCGGCGGGTCCCCGCAAATACCCACAATGAGCAGTTCTTT.